The present entry profiles one T cell receptor beta chain with its context. This clone has just a few counts. Its specific antigen is unknown. No per-base quality is available; no much larger clone lies one base away. This sample was included in a study of blood T cell repertoires in COVID-19 (dated by TCRdb to 2020 to 2022). Notes on the research overall: The collaborator samples originated in the United States, Italy and Spain and spanned the acute and convalescent phases of COVID-19. The prospective study material was composed of cDNA or gDNA derived from T cells, B-cell-depleted T cells, or PBMCs. Subjects who had been exposed to COVID-19, were actively infected with it, or had recovered from it provided the deeply sampled blood TCRbeta repertoires that made up the dataset. The repertoires were released in a freely available public database intended as a resource for research on the immune response to SARS-CoV-2. The samples were drawn from two sources: the first 160 participants of the ongoing ImmuneRACE study, and 1,000 to 1,500 subjects contributed by 6 global collaborators. The sample metadata nearly always contained a de-identified subject ID, COVID-19 status, age in years and sex. Where available, HLA class I and class II types were taken from metadata supplied by the sample provider and were not determined by assay-based typing.

One collaborating source in Seattle enrolled patients during active infection and followed them longitudinally through the course of disease. Each collaborating institution followed its own protocols to collect whole blood in K2EDTA tubes. Collaborator samples were shipped for TCRbeta analysis as frozen whole blood, isolated PBMCs, or DNA extracted from either sample type. TCRbeta CDR3 regions were amplified from genomic DNA using the immunoSEQ Assay, a bias-controlled multiplex PCR. Regarding the original processing steps: The number of nucleated cells in each sample was estimated by amplification of reference gene primers within the assay. Sequence reads were collapsed and filtered to measure the absolute abundance of every unique TCRbeta CDR3 rearrangement. For each sample, productive Simpson clonality was calculated as the square root of Simpson's diversity index across productive rearrangements. Sourced from immuneACCESS, this table was stored by TCRdb with only in-frame sequences that have V and J called. A share of the clones is absent; for the studies checked, an unresolved V gene accounts for under half, and the remainder has no known explanation. That table supplies the V and J calls and clone size; D and trimming were determined from the DNA. The sample table records about 120,000 clones; 65% to 85% of these occur just once. Approximately 17% of the sample comes from the top ten.

What the study reported, not specific to this receptor: How much clinical and demographic metadata was included differed by source and by participant, and the metadata was provided uncurated.

The CDR3 contains 16 residues, cysteine and phenylalanine counted. This entry keeps only the CDR3 DNA: 48 bases, framed from base 1. Germline trimming: 0 bases from V, 3 bases from J; junction bases outside gene matches: 1. The germline V gene gives CDR1 as MNHEY and CDR2 as SVGEGT. Sequencing was done on a sample of peripheral blood. This receptor chain uses TRBV6-2 or TRBV6-3 and TRBJ2-3; 12 of the junction bases match TRBD2. This TCR derives from a man younger than 40 with COVID-19, enrolled during active disease. The CDR3 reads CASSYSTSGGTDTQYF. The nucleotide sequence reads TGTGCCAGCAGTTACTCGACTAGCGGGGGAACAGATACGCAGTATTTT.